The 6 T cell receptor beta chains below were found in one sample sequenced in a study of T cells after yellow fever vaccination (dated by TCRdb to about 2019). Receptors were amplified or captured by 5' RACE. The reads were generated on an Illumina NovaSeq 6000. The public reads were reprocessed in TCRdb via fastp at Q25 and MiXCR, keeping in-frame beta chains. CDR3 protein sequences are deduplicated, and each keeps its most common genes and DNA. For this sample there are just over 250,000 distinct CDR3 sequences; roughly 5.6% appear just once. Of the sample, around 3.5% falls within the top ten clones. The label giving this sample's treatment or condition can be read as: live attenuated yellow fever vaccine strain. This sample comprised CD4+ T cells sorted from PBMCs, obtained on the day of the yellow fever booster vaccination. The receptor source for this set is a man aged 18-30 years who received the YFV17D yellow fever vaccine.

The chain has TRBV11-2 and TRBJ2-3; 7 nucleotides align to TRBD2. The V segment lost 6 bases and the J segment 1 base; nucleotides outside the gene matches: 10. CDR1 is SGHAT and CDR2 is FQNNGV in the germline V gene. The CDR3 is 16 amino acids. In nucleotides, the CDR3 is TGTGCCAGCAGTCTAATAGCGGGTGGCGGCACAGATACGCAGTATTTT. Residues: CASSLIAGGGTDTQYF.

The gene calls are TRBV28 and TRBJ2-7; 10 bases map to TRBD2. The J segment lost 4 bases and the V segment lost 4 bases, leaving 10 bases of the junction unmatched. The CDR3 loop spans 16 amino acids. Germline values: CDR1 MDHEN, CDR2 SYDVKM. In nucleotides, the CDR3 is TGTGCCAGCAGTTCGGGGACTAGCGACGAAACTTACGAGCAGTACGTC. It specifies CASSSGTSDETYEQYV.

In this sample, this clonotype turned up many times. This sequence joins TRBV11-2 and TRBJ1-1, with D possibly TRBD1 on 5 matching bases. Between the trimmed V and J ends, which lost 5 bases and 6 bases, there was a span of 13 bases. From germline, CDR1 is SGHAT and CDR2 FQNNGV. The CDR3 runs 13 residues. CDR3 DNA sequence: TGTGCCAGCAGCCCTCAAGGGGCAGCTGAAGCTTTCTTT. Its translation is CASSPQGAAEAFF.

V usage is TRBV7-3 and J usage is TRBJ2-3; 13 nucleotides match TRBD2. The CDR3 totals 15 residues. The germline V gene has CDR1 SGHTA and CDR2 FQGTGA. The junction had 4 bases not matched to a gene; V was cut back by 5 bases and J by 5 bases. DNA for the CDR3: TGTGCCAGCAGCCCGACTAGCGGGGGGTTAGATACGCAGTATTTT. The encoded protein is CASSPTSGGLDTQYF.

This clonotype has ten or more counts. The CDR3 DNA reads TGTGCCAGCAGCTTAGCCCTGGGCAACACAGATACGCAGTATTTT. Translated: CASSLALGNTDTQYF. V gene TRBV11-2 combines with J gene TRBJ2-3; no clear D. From germline, CDR1 is SGHAT and CDR2 FQNNGV. V was shortened by 1 base and J by 2 bases, with 10 bases between the two germline ends. This CDR3 comprises 15 residues.

This clonotype was detected many times. V and J are TRBV6-5 and TRBJ1-5, with D unresolved. Germline CDR1 reads MNHEY; CDR2 reads SVGAGI. V was clipped by 6 bases and J by 2 bases, with 14 bases between them. This CDR3 comprises 15 residues. The CDR3 DNA follows: TGTGCCAGCAGCCCCAATTGGGTGGGCAATCAGCCCCAGCATTTT. Amino acids: CASSPNWVGNQPQHF.